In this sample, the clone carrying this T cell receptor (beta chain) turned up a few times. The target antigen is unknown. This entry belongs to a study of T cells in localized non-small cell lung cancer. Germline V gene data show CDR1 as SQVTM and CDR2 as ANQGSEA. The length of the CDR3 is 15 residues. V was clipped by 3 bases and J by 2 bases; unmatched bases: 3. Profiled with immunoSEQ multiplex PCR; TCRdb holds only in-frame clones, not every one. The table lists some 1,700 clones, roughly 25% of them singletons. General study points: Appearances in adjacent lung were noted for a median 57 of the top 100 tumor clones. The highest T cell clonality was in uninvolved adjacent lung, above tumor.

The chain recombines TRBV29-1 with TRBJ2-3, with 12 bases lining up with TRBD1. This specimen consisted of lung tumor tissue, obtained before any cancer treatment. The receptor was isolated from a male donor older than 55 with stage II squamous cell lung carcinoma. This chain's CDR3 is CSVEGTGGFTDTQYF. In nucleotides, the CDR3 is TGCAGCGTTGAGGGGACAGGGGGCTTCACAGATACGCAGTATTTT.